This T cell receptor (beta chain) was sequenced during a study of blood T cells in healthy people across ages. Study-wide results and limits: Leaving the PBMCs unsorted stopped any conclusive comparison of naive versus antigen-experienced cells.

With respect to this clonotype: Its antigen remains unknown.

V lost 2 bases to trimming and J lost 0 bases; unmatched junction nucleotides: 8. This CDR3 is 17 amino acids long. Germline assignment: CDR1 SGHNT and CDR2 YYREEE (reference sequence). A second about 7 to 12 cycle PCR used barcoded and J-beta primers. TCRdb re-called the 5' RACE reads with MiXCR, one entry per CDR3 protein. The sample lists some 1.5 million distinct CDR3 sequences, roughly 27% seen once, with around 7.7% in the top ten. The sequenced sample consisted of blood. The rearrangement links TRBV5-4 to TRBJ1-2, with TRBD1 matching over 9 bases. This clonotype was sampled from a woman aged 30 to 39 in good health. The CDR3 sequence: CASSLDTGGSANYGYTF. The CDR3 nucleotides are TGTGCCAGCAGCTTAGATACAGGGGGCTCTGCTAACTATGGCTACACCTTC.